What follows are 30 T cell receptor beta chains derived from one specimen sequenced in a study of blood T cells in healthy people across ages. For the second PCR, which ran for 7 to 11 cycles, a sample-barcoded 5' primer and a J-beta primer mix were used. MiXCR, applied by TCRdb to the 5' RACE reads, yields one record per CDR3 protein. The data hold roughly 930,000 distinct CDR3 sequences, with 45% to 50% observed a single time. The material sequenced was blood. The origin of the receptors is a man aged 30 to 39 in good health.

J is TRBJ2-5 and V is TRBV4-1; 8 bases align to TRBD1. The last part of the DNA fits TRBJ2-7 better; the J call may be wrong. This CDR3 region has 15 residues. Germline-derived CDR1 and CDR2 are MGHRA and YSYEKL. CDR3 nucleotides: TGCGCCAGCAGCCAAGGCCGGACAGGGACGTACGAGCAGTACTTC. Protein product: CASSQGRTGTYEQYF.

Comment on this clonotype: This may stem from a read error, because a much larger clone lies one nucleotide away. The V and J genes are TRBV20-1 and TRBJ2-7, with 7 bases lining up with TRBD2. In germline, CDR1 is DFQATT, CDR2 SNEGSKA (reference sequence). This CDR3 spans 15 amino acids. The trim removed 5 bases at V and 5 bases at J, leaving 15 bases unmatched. CDR3 amino acids: CSAGTSGTPLDEQYF. Here the CDR3 DNA reads TGCAGTGCTGGCACGAGCGGGACTCCACTCGACGAGCAGTACTTC.

CDR3 in DNA: TGTGCCAGCAGCGCCCCAGGGACAGGGGACTATGGCTACACCTTC. It yields the protein CASSAPGTGDYGYTF. This sequence joins TRBV6-2 or TRBV6-3 and TRBJ1-2; 10 nucleotides line up with TRBD1. V lost 6 bases, J lost 3 bases, and 7 bases stayed unmatched. This CDR3 comprises 15 residues. The V gene's germline CDR1 is MNHEY and CDR2 SVGEGT.

This chain uses TRBV6-2 or TRBV6-3 with TRBJ1-1; D possibly corresponds to TRBD1 (5 bases). V shed 5 bases and J shed 0 bases, with 19 bases lying between them. The CDR3 runs 17 residues. Germline V gene lookup returns CDR1 MNHEY and CDR2 SVGEGT. The CDR3 region is CASSTLGEGIMNTEAFF. The CDR3 DNA sequence: TGTGCCAGCAGTACCCTCGGGGAGGGGATAATGAACACTGAAGCTTTCTTT.

This chain uses TRBV7-2 with TRBJ2-3, with D perhaps matching TRBD2 (6 bases). Germline V lookup: CDR1 SGHTA, CDR2 FQGNSA. The CDR3 totals 16 residues. Between the trimmed V and J ends, which lost 4 bases and 6 bases, there was a span of 20 bases. The CDR3 DNA reads TGTGCCAGCAGCTCGCAAAGGGTAGCGGCGGGGGATACGCAGTATTTT. Translation: CASSSQRVAAGDTQYF.

This chain links TRBV10-3 with TRBJ1-5; no firm D call. Germline values: CDR1 ENHRY, CDR2 SYGVKD. The ends were cut back, 2 bases at V and 4 bases at J, with 12 bases in the middle. The CDR3 extends over 15 amino acids. This CDR3 reads CAISETGLPNQPQHF. The DNA for the CDR3 is TGTGCCATCAGTGAGACCGGACTGCCGAATCAGCCCCAGCATTTT.

This clonotype appeared once. This chain connects TRBV20-1 to TRBJ2-1; D unclear. V lost 1 base and J lost 0, with 10 bases in between. The CDR3 length is 15 residues. Germline CDR1 reads DFQATT; CDR2 reads SNEGSKA (reference sequence). The CDR3 loop is CSARGSSYSYNEQFF. CDR3 coding DNA: TGCAGTGCTAGAGGGTCATCCTACTCCTACAATGAGCAGTTCTTC.

With respect to this clonotype: A read error may explain this, as a much larger clone is one base away. The chain carries TRBV4-2 and TRBJ2-5, with D perhaps TRBD2 (5 bases). The V gene's germline CDR1 is LGHNA and CDR2 YNFKEQ. Trimming took off 0 bases at V and 11 bases at J, with 10 bases between the two ends. CDR3 length equals 12 residues. The CDR3 loop reads CASSQDNWEQYF. The CDR3 coding sequence is TGTGCCAGCAGCCAAGATAATTGGGAGCAGTACTTC.

The sample holds a few counts of this clonotype. V is TRBV28 and J is TRBJ1-5; a weak D match, TRBD1 (5 bases). Trimming took off 3 bases at V and 1 base at J, with 10 bases between the two ends. The germline V gene encodes CDR1 MDHEN and CDR2 SYDVKM. This CDR3 contains 15 residues. CDR3 loop: CASSFGGRSNQPQHF. CDR3 bases: TGTGCCAGCAGTTTCGGGGGAAGGAGCAATCAGCCCCAGCATTTT.

Remarks on this clonotype: A junction boundary mismatches the germline segment, possibly from a read error. The rearrangement joins TRBV3-1 to TRBJ2-5; 7 bases agree with TRBD1. Germline-derived CDR1 and CDR2 are LGHDT and YNNKEL (reference sequence). The CDR3 consists of 16 residues. The CDR3 DNA reads TGTGCCAGCAGCCGGCAAAACAGGGGACCCCAAGCGACCCAGTACTTC. This gives the protein CASSRQNRGPQATQYF.

V and J are TRBV20-1 and TRBJ2-3, with TRBD2 matching 10 bases. This CDR3 contains 15 residues. The V gene end was trimmed by 2 bases and the J gene end by 2 bases; junction bases not matched to a gene: 4. Germline V gene data show CDR1 as DFQATT and CDR2 as SNEGSKA (reference sequence). The CDR3 sequence is CSARRLAGVTDTQYF. The CDR3, as DNA: TGCAGTGCTAGACGGCTAGCGGGGGTCACAGATACGCAGTATTTT.

This clonotype was seen only a few times. The chain joins TRBV25-1 to TRBJ2-3; possibly TRBD2 for D (5 bases). Germline values: CDR1 MGHDK, CDR2 SYGVNS. Trimming shortened V by 2 bases and J by 1 base, and 13 bases separated the two germline ends. The CDR3 loop spans 16 amino acids. CDR3 nucleotide sequence: TGTGCCAGCAGTGAACAGGACTGGGCGGGCACAGATACGCAGTATTTT. Translation: CASSEQDWAGTDTQYF.

V and J are TRBV27 and TRBJ2-7; 9 bases line up with TRBD1. The J segment lost 0 bases and the V segment lost 3 bases, leaving 3 bases of the junction unmatched. There are 15 residues in the CDR3. CDR1 MNHEY and CDR2 SMNVEV come from the germline V gene (reference sequence). CDR3 nucleotide sequence: TGTGCCAGCAGTTTGGGACAGGGCGACTCCTACGAGCAGTACTTC. Amino acid sequence: CASSLGQGDSYEQYF.

The chain carries TRBV5-5 and TRBJ2-3, with 12 bases aligning to TRBD2. CDR1 and CDR2 from the germline V gene are SGHKS and YYEKEE (reference sequence). Germline trimming cut 1 base from V and 4 bases from J; bases unmatched to any gene: 7. The CDR3 contains 17 residues. The CDR3 region has the DNA TGTGCCAGCAGCTTGACTAGCGGGGGGTCAACTGCAGATACGCAGTATTTT. Amino acid sequence: CASSLTSGGSTADTQYF.

The chain joins TRBV12-3 or TRBV12-4 to TRBJ1-5; 7 bases agree with TRBD1. V dropped 6 bases and J dropped 0; count of bases not matched to a gene: 11. CDR3 length: 17 residues. The CDR3 reads CASRSADRVDSNQPQHF. The DNA for the CDR3 is TGTGCCAGCAGATCAGCCGACAGGGTCGATAGCAATCAGCCCCAGCATTTT.

This clonotype was detected a few times. V gene TRBV12-3 or TRBV12-4 combines with J gene TRBJ2-7; 7 nucleotides line up with TRBD2. The CDR3 has 14 residues. The V and J ends lost 6 bases and 3 bases, in that order; junction bases with no gene match: 8. CDR3 residues: CASSSRDYYYEQYF. The CDR3 DNA is TGTGCCAGCAGCTCCCGGGACTATTACTACGAGCAGTACTTC.

The CDR3 DNA sequence: TGTGCCAGCAGTCTACGACAGGGGTATCACCCCGGGGAGCTGTTTTTT. Amino acids: CASSLRQGYHPGELFF. The chain carries TRBV6-5 and TRBJ2-2; TRBD1 matches at 8 bases. The CDR3 runs 16 residues. With V trimmed by 5 bases and J by 6 bases, 11 bases remained unmatched. Germline V CDR1 and CDR2: MNHEY, SVGAGI.

The chain combines TRBV24-1 with TRBJ2-1, with 7 bases matching TRBD2. The CDR3 is made up of 15 amino acids. V dropped 7 bases and J dropped 3; count of bases not matched to a gene: 8. Germline V gene lookup returns CDR1 KGHDR and CDR2 SFDVKD. CDR3 region: CATSTSASNYNEQFF. The CDR3 bases are TGTGCCACCAGCACTAGCGCCTCAAACTACAATGAGCAGTTCTTC.

This clonotype was seen a handful of times. The chain combines TRBV5-1 with TRBJ2-7; D remains ambiguous. Germline lookup yields CDR1 SGHRS and CDR2 YFSETQ. V was cut by 4 bases and J by 5 bases, with 13 bases left in between. CDR3 length: 13 amino acids. The CDR3 loop reads CASSTGPSDEQYF. The CDR3, as DNA: TGCGCCAGCAGCACCGGCCCGTCCGACGAGCAGTACTTC.

The chain links TRBV6-5 to TRBJ2-7; D not certain. V lost 6 bases and J 0 bases, leaving 9 bases between the germline ends. Germline V gene sequence: CDR1 MNHEY, CDR2 SVGAGI. CDR3 size: 13 residues. CDR3 nucleotide sequence: TGTGCCAGCAGGGCAGACCACTCCTACGAGCAGTACTTC. This codes for CASRADHSYEQYF.

The chain combines TRBV24-1 with TRBJ1-5, with D possibly being TRBD1 (6 bases). This CDR3 is 16 amino acids long. Looked up from germline, CDR1 is KGHDR and CDR2 is SFDVKD. V was pared by 5 bases and J by 4 bases, with 17 bases between. This CDR3 is CATSGSTGPLNQPQHF. The CDR3 coding sequence is TGTGCCACCAGTGGTTCGACAGGCCCTCTAAATCAGCCCCAGCATTTT.

A remark on this clonotype: Sequence at one end of the junction differs from germline and may be a read error. The genes are TRBV7-7 and TRBJ2-1, with a weak D call TRBD1 (5 bases). Germline assignment: CDR1 SSHAT and CDR2 FNYEAQ (reference sequence). This CDR3 has 14 amino acids. In DNA form, the CDR3 reads TGTGCTAGCAGCGCTAGGGGATCCTACAATGAGCAGTTCTTC. Its translation: CASSARGSYNEQFF.

V and J are TRBV7-9 and TRBJ2-6; 7 nucleotides match TRBD1. Germline CDR1 and CDR2: SEHNR and FQNEAQ (reference sequence). The V and J ends lost 5 bases and 0 bases, in that order; junction bases with no gene match: 13. The CDR3 totals 19 residues. The CDR3 sequence is CASSDDRDSLLSGANVLTF. Here the CDR3 DNA reads TGTGCCAGCAGCGACGACCGGGACAGCCTCCTCTCTGGGGCCAACGTCCTGACTTTC.

V gene TRBV9 combines with J gene TRBJ1-5; TRBD1 matches at 9 bases. Germline CDR1 and CDR2: SGDLS and YYNGEE. The V and J ends lost 3 bases and 5 bases, in that order; junction bases with no gene match: 3. The CDR3 totals 14 residues. CDR3 coding DNA: TGTGCCAGCAGCGCGAGACAGGGGGATCAGCCCCAGCATTTT. It is translated as CASSARQGDQPQHF.

This clonotype was seen a few times. This chain joins TRBV27 and TRBJ2-7; 7 bases fit TRBD1. V gave up 5 bases and J gave up 2 bases; unmatched junction bases: 3. The CDR3 covers 13 residues. Germline V gives CDR1 MNHEY, CDR2 SMNVEV (reference sequence). The CDR3 bases are TGTGCCAGCAGTGGGACAGCGACCTACGAGCAGTACTTC. It yields the protein CASSGTATYEQYF.

This clonotype was observed a handful of times. The V and J genes are TRBV12-3 or TRBV12-4 and TRBJ2-1, with 7 bases matching TRBD1. This CDR3 has 14 amino acids. V trimming: 8 bases; J trimming: 2 bases; junction bases outside the gene matches: 6. The CDR3: CASGRQGPYNEQFF. The DNA for the CDR3 is TGTGCCAGCGGTCGACAGGGACCCTACAATGAGCAGTTCTTC.

This clonotype turned up a few times. The rearrangement uses TRBV12-3 or TRBV12-4 and TRBJ1-2; TRBD1 might be the D (5 bases). The CDR3 covers 14 residues. The V and J ends lost 7 bases and 5 bases respectively, with 17 bases between them. The CDR3 loop reads CASTIYGGGYGYTF. As DNA, the CDR3 is TGTGCCAGCACGATTTATGGGGGGGGGTATGGCTACACCTTC.

In this sample, this clonotype turned up a few times. CDR3 DNA: TGTGCCAGCAGTTTCTTTATAGGGGGGTCCTACGAGCAGTACTTC. Its translation is CASSFFIGGSYEQYF. This chain connects TRBV12-3 or TRBV12-4 to TRBJ2-7, with D perhaps TRBD1 or TRBD2 (6 bases each). V lost 3 bases and J lost 1, with 13 bases in between. This CDR3 spans 15 amino acids.

The chain recombines TRBV3-1 with TRBJ2-4; D is unclear. Germline-derived CDR1 and CDR2 are LGHDT and YNNKEL (reference sequence). The CDR3 covers 15 residues. The V and J ends lost 5 bases and 0 bases respectively, with 11 bases between them. In DNA form, the CDR3 reads TGTGCCAGCAGCTCCCCACTACTAGCCAAAAACATTCAGTACTTC. It yields the protein CASSSPLLAKNIQYF.

This clonotype was detected only once. The junction shows a germline mismatch at one end, possibly a read error. This chain uses TRBV5-1 with TRBJ2-1; TRBD2 is a possible D gene (6 bases). The CDR3 has 16 amino acids. Germline values: CDR1 SGHRS, CDR2 YFSETQ. The DNA of the CDR3 is TGCGCCAGCAGCTTGGTTGGGGGGATGGCCTGCAATGAGCAGTTCTTT. As protein: CASSLVGGMACNEQFF.